The 30 T cell receptor beta chains given below trace back to one sample, sequenced in a study of T cell responses to AZD1222 COVID-19 vaccine. Profiling relied on immunoSEQ multiplex PCR, and the TCRdb table lists in-frame clones only, not all of them. Counted here are about 150,000 clones, 85% to 95% occurring once; the ten biggest clones make up about 5.1%. The starting material was peripheral blood, obtained on day 0 of AZD1222 vaccination. These receptors came from an adult in good health.

The V call is TRBV28, the J call TRBJ2-7; D uncertain. The CDR3 length is 13 residues. Germline CDR1 MDHEN, CDR2 SYDVKM. V lost 7 bases and J lost 3, with 13 bases in between. The CDR3 DNA is TGTGCCAGCATTCGGAGTGGGAACTACGAGCAGTACTTC. This gives the protein CASIRSGNYEQYF. Full variable domain (missing parts from reference TRBV28 and TRBJ2-7): DVKVTQSSRYLVKRTGEKVFLECVQDMDHENMFWYRQDPGLGLRLIYFSYDVKMKEKGDIPEGYSVSREKKERFSLILESASTNQTSMYLCASIRSGNYEQYFGPGTRLTVT.

The gene calls are TRBV3-1 (or the pseudogene TRBV3-2) and TRBJ1-5; TRBD1 matches 8 bases. CDR1 LGHDT and CDR2 YNNKEL come from the germline V gene (reference sequence). This CDR3 spans 15 amino acids. V gave up 4 bases and J gave up 7 bases; unmatched junction bases: 9. Written as DNA, the CDR3 is TGTGCCAGCAGCCCAGGACAGGGTGCGGGACAGCCCCAGCATTTT. Translation gives CASSPGQGAGQPQHF.

The chain has TRBV19 and TRBJ1-2; TRBD1 aligns across 7 bases. The germline gives CDR1 LNHDA, CDR2 SQIVND (reference sequence). Germline trimming cut 4 bases from V and 10 bases from J; bases unmatched to any gene: 3. CDR3 length equals 11 residues. The CDR3 reads CASSRDRHYTF. CDR3 sequence (DNA): TGTGCCAGTAGTAGGGACAGACACTACACCTTC.

This clone has a single count. J is TRBJ2-1 and V is TRBV27; D perhaps matches TRBD1 (6 bases). Germline loops: CDR1 MNHEY, CDR2 SMNVEV (reference sequence). This CDR3 spans 14 amino acids. Trimming shortened V by 2 bases and J by 7 bases, and 12 bases separated the two germline ends. The DNA of the CDR3 is TGTGCCAGCAGTTTACTAGAACAGGGAAATGAGCAGTTCTTC. Residues: CASSLLEQGNEQFF.

This chain connects TRBV11-2 to TRBJ2-1, with 12 bases that match TRBD2. V lost 3 bases to trimming and J lost 5 bases; unmatched junction nucleotides: 8. This CDR3 is 17 amino acids long. Looked up from germline, CDR1 is SGHAT and CDR2 is FQNNGV. The CDR3 reads CASSLRLAGVLDNEQFF. CDR3 coding DNA: TGTGCCAGCAGCTTGAGACTAGCGGGAGTGTTGGACAATGAGCAGTTCTTC. The full variable domain, its missing parts supplied by reference TRBV11-2 and TRBJ2-1, is EAGVAQSPRYKIIEKRQSVAFWCNPISGHATLYWYQQILGQGPKLLIQFQNNGVVDDSQLPKDRFSAERLKGVDSTLKIQPAKLEDSAVYLCASSLRLAGVLDNEQFFGPGTRLTVL.

V gene TRBV28 combines with J gene TRBJ1-1; D unclear. Per the germline V gene, CDR1 is MDHEN and CDR2 is SYDVKM. V was cut by 5 bases and J by 1 base, with 11 bases left in between. This CDR3 has 14 residues. The CDR3 coding sequence is TGTGCCAGCAGTCTTTCCCGGGGGAACACTGAAGCTTTCTTT. Translating gives CASSLSRGNTEAFF.

This clone has only one observation. The rearrangement uses TRBV20-1 and TRBJ2-1; 10 nucleotides align to TRBD2. The CDR3 extends over 17 amino acids. V lost 3 bases, J lost 5 bases, and 13 bases stayed unmatched. From germline, CDR1 is DFQATT and CDR2 SNEGSKA (reference sequence). In DNA form, the CDR3 reads TGCAGTGCTAGTAAGTACACGGGACTAGCGACGAACAATGAGCAGTTCTTC. Translated: CSASKYTGLATNNEQFF.

The V call is TRBV15, the J call TRBJ2-7; unclear D gene. Trimming pared 1 base from V and 0 bases from J, leaving 7 bases between. CDR3 length: 14 amino acids. CDR1 is LNHNV and CDR2 is YYDKDF in the germline V gene (reference sequence). The CDR3 is CATSRGAVSYEQYF. In DNA, the CDR3 is TGTGCCACCAGCAGAGGGGCAGTCTCCTACGAGCAGTACTTC.

This chain joins TRBV2 and TRBJ1-1; D is unresolved. Trimming stripped 1 base from V and 4 bases from J, with 7 bases between. This CDR3 comprises 13 residues. Germline assignment: CDR1 SNHLY and CDR2 FYNNEI. The CDR3 DNA sequence: TGTGCCAGCAGTGAAGAGGGCAGCACTGAAGCTTTCTTT. It codes for CASSEEGSTEAFF.

The genes are TRBV5-4 and TRBJ2-5; D is unclear. The V and J ends lost 0 bases and 5 bases respectively, with 11 bases between them. There are 14 residues in the CDR3. Germline CDR1 is SGHNT and CDR2 is YYREEE (reference sequence). CDR3 sequence: CASSLEGDGETQYF. DNA for the CDR3: TGTGCCAGCAGCTTGGAGGGTGATGGTGAGACCCAGTACTTC.

The rearrangement links TRBV2 to TRBJ1-2; the match to TRBD1 covers 9 bases. The V segment lost 7 bases and the J segment 3 bases; nucleotides outside the gene matches: 6. This CDR3 comprises 14 residues. Germline assignment: CDR1 SNHLY and CDR2 FYNNEI. The CDR3: CASKTTGGDYGYTF. CDR3 DNA: TGTGCCAGCAAGACGACAGGGGGTGACTATGGCTACACCTTC.

The rearrangement links TRBV5-1 to TRBJ1-2; D call uncertain. Per the germline V gene, CDR1 is SGHRS and CDR2 is YFSETQ. The CDR3 runs to 14 residues. V lost 0 bases to trimming and J lost 5 bases, with 11 bases between them. As DNA, the CDR3 is TGCGCCAGCAGCTTGGATCCCCCTGGTTATGGCTACACCTTC. Amino acids: CASSLDPPGYGYTF.

The chain employs TRBV19 and TRBJ2-1; D tentatively fits TRBD1 or TRBD2 (5 bases each). Germline lookup yields CDR1 LNHDA and CDR2 SQIVND (reference sequence). The CDR3 length is 16 residues. Trimming stripped 7 bases from V and 5 bases from J, with 21 bases between. DNA for the CDR3: TGTGCCAGTACCATTCCCCGGGACGCAGGCCACAATGAGCAGTTCTTC. Translation: CASTIPRDAGHNEQFF.

The chain has TRBV21-1 and TRBJ1-1. TRBV21-1 is classified as a pseudogene. This CDR3 has 15 residues. The CDR3 reads CASSGRRGRVTEAFF. The CDR3 DNA follows: TGTGCCAGCAGCGGTAGGAGGGGTCGAGTCACTGAAGCTTTCTTT.

The V call is TRBV30, the J call TRBJ1-4, with 7 bases that match TRBD1. The V gene end was trimmed by 3 bases and the J gene end by 4 bases; junction bases not matched to a gene: 2. Per germline, CDR1 GTSNPN and CDR2 SVGIG (reference sequence). This CDR3 spans 13 amino acids. The CDR3 DNA follows: TGTGCCTGGAGGGGGGACAGTAATGAAAAACTGTTTTTT. Amino acid sequence: CAWRGDSNEKLFF.

This chain links TRBV30 with TRBJ1-2, with 7 bases lining up with TRBD1. J lost 7 bases, V lost 2 bases, and 1 base had no gene match. Germline V gene lookup returns CDR1 GTSNPN and CDR2 SVGIG (reference sequence). This CDR3 is 11 amino acids long. CDR3 sequence reads: CAWSSGGGYTF. DNA of the CDR3: TGTGCCTGGAGTTCAGGGGGTGGCTACACCTTC.

The V gene is TRBV3-1 (or the pseudogene TRBV3-2), the J gene TRBJ2-3; 15 nucleotides match TRBD2. This CDR3 has 19 amino acids. Trimming took 0 bases from V and 5 from J; bases not matched to a gene: 9. Per germline, CDR1 LGHDT and CDR2 YNNKEL (reference sequence). This CDR3 reads CASSQEPPGLAGGGDTQYF. CDR3 nucleotides: TGTGCCAGCAGCCAAGAACCCCCGGGACTAGCGGGAGGAGGAGATACGCAGTATTTT.

The chain combines TRBV11-2 with TRBJ2-2; 11 bases match TRBD2. V lost 3 bases and J lost 5; bases outside the gene matches: 8. The CDR3 has 17 amino acids. Germline CDR1 reads SGHAT; CDR2 reads FQNNGV. CDR3 sequence reads: CASSFLTSGSGTGELFF. Written as DNA, the CDR3 is TGTGCCAGCAGCTTCCTAACTAGCGGGAGTGGAACCGGGGAGCTGTTTTTT.

This chain uses TRBV6-5 with TRBJ2-5, with 11 bases aligning to TRBD2. This CDR3 spans 15 amino acids. V dropped 7 bases and J dropped 3; count of bases not matched to a gene: 7. Germline V gives CDR1 MNHEY, CDR2 SVGAGI. For the CDR3, the DNA is TGTGCCAGCACCAAAGCGGGACTAGCGGAAGAGACCCAGTACTTC. It is translated as CASTKAGLAEETQYF.

CDR3 in amino acids: CASRSQNVGVEAFF. The CDR3 coding sequence is TGTGCCAGCAGATCCCAAAACGTGGGGGTTGAAGCTTTCTTT. The V call is TRBV2, the J call TRBJ1-1; possible D gene TRBD1, 5 bases. Germline V CDR1 and CDR2: SNHLY, FYNNEI. V lost 6 bases to trimming and J lost 7 bases, with 18 bases between them. The CDR3 totals 14 residues.

The chain combines TRBV3-1 (or the pseudogene TRBV3-2) with TRBJ1-5; D may be TRBD1 (5 bases). The germline V gene has CDR1 LGHDT and CDR2 YNNKEL (reference sequence). V was trimmed by 1 base and J by 5 bases, leaving 12 bases between them. The CDR3 consists of 15 residues. DNA for the CDR3: TGTGCCAGCAGCCAAGGACCAGGGAGCCATCAGCCCCAGCATTTT. Translation: CASSQGPGSHQPQHF.

The rearrangement uses TRBV27 and TRBJ2-1; TRBD2 agrees at 8 bases. The germline V gene has CDR1 MNHEY and CDR2 SMNVEV (reference sequence). After removal of 5 bases from V and 3 bases from J, the junction contained 3 bases not matched to a gene. This CDR3 has 14 residues. CDR3: CASSPLADYNEQFF. DNA for the CDR3: TGTGCCAGCAGTCCACTAGCGGACTACAATGAGCAGTTCTTC.

The V gene is TRBV6-6, the J gene TRBJ2-3; D gene unclear. Germline loops: CDR1 MNHNY, CDR2 SVGAGI (reference sequence). Trimming stripped 2 bases from V and 6 bases from J, with 15 bases between. The CDR3 is made up of 15 amino acids. This chain's CDR3 is CASSYPPTTRDTQYF. The CDR3 region has the DNA TGTGCCAGCAGTTACCCCCCCACGACGCGGGATACGCAGTATTTT.

This chain uses TRBV5-1 with TRBJ2-7; either TRBD1 or TRBD2 may supply D (5 bases each). V was shortened by 3 bases and J by 0 bases, with 16 bases between the two germline ends. The V gene's germline CDR1 is SGHRS and CDR2 YFSETQ. The CDR3 covers 16 residues. Here the CDR3 reads CASSSGPRGLSYEQYF. In DNA, the CDR3 is TGCGCCAGCAGCTCGGGCCCGAGGGGTCTCTCCTACGAGCAGTACTTC.

The rearrangement links TRBV5-1 to TRBJ2-3; 12 nucleotides match TRBD2. This CDR3 region has 15 residues. Germline lookup yields CDR1 SGHRS and CDR2 YFSETQ. Trimming at V came to 4 bases and at J to 6 bases, leaving 6 bases not matched to a gene. CDR3 nucleotide sequence: TGCGCCAGCAGCCCTACTAGCGGGAGGTGGGATACGCAGTATTTT. Protein product: CASSPTSGRWDTQYF.

The chain combines TRBV5-1 with TRBJ1-1, with TRBD1 identical over 9 bases. The CDR3 spans 14 residues. V was pared by 0 bases and J by 5 bases, with 2 bases of the junction left unmatched. The germline gives CDR1 SGHRS, CDR2 YFSETQ. The CDR3 DNA reads TGCGCCAGCAGCTTGGGGACAGGGGCAACTGAAGCTTTCTTT. It translates to CASSLGTGATEAFF.

This clone came up a few times. The chain is built from TRBV20-1 and TRBJ1-5; D is perhaps TRBD1 (5 bases). V lost 3 bases, J lost 3 bases, and 15 bases lay in between. Germline CDR1 is DFQATT and CDR2 is SNEGSKA (reference sequence). This CDR3 has 15 amino acids. The CDR3 is CSASLTGGDNQPQHF. The CDR3, as DNA: TGCAGTGCTAGTTTGACGGGGGGGGACAATCAGCCCCAGCATTTT.

This clone came up once. The V gene is TRBV30, the J gene TRBJ1-1; D is unresolved. V lost 4 bases, J lost 5 bases, and 17 bases lay in between. The CDR3 length is 14 residues. Germline values: CDR1 GTSNPN, CDR2 SVGIG (reference sequence). The CDR3 loop reads CAWKRIGSETEAFF. CDR3 DNA sequence: TGTGCCTGGAAGCGGATCGGCTCGGAGACTGAAGCTTTCTTT.

The rearrangement links TRBV7-9 to TRBJ2-1, with TRBD2 matching over 7 bases. With 5 bases clipped from V and 3 bases from J, the junction kept 4 bases outside the gene matches. The CDR3 covers 14 residues. Germline assignment: CDR1 SEHNR and CDR2 FQNEAQ (reference sequence). CDR3 sequence (DNA): TGTGCCAGCAGCCAATGGGGGGGCTACAATGAGCAGTTCTTC. Translated, it gives CASSQWGGYNEQFF.

This chain links TRBV7-3 with TRBJ2-4; D possibly corresponds to TRBD1 (6 bases). V was pared by 1 base and J by 12 bases, with 16 bases between. Germline V gene lookup returns CDR1 SGHTA and CDR2 FQGTGA. The CDR3 sequence is 14 residues long. The CDR3 sequence is CASSLNGGQTYQYF. The CDR3 DNA reads as TGTGCCAGCAGCTTAAACGGCGGACAGACGTATCAGTACTTC.